This TCR beta chain was documented in a study of T cells in Graves' hyperthyroidism and ophthalmopathy. Whole-study findings and limits: Using 13 V-J features, a model discriminated ophthalmopathy from stable hyperthyroidism.

Comment on this clonotype: Antigen specificity is unknown.

RNA transcripts provided the source from which TCR beta CDR3 regions were amplified. The TCR CDR3 was amplified in a first-round RT-PCR using the HTBI primer set. TCRdb passed the multiplex PCR reads through MiXCR, listing each CDR3 protein once. The table has hundreds of thousands of distinct CDR3 sequences, 45% seen once; the top ten hold approximately 6.8%. Investigators excluded patients with uncontrolled infection, other autoimmune disease, pregnancy or lactation. CDR3 length: 15 residues. V shed 6 bases and J shed 2 bases, with 17 bases lying between them. The V gene's germline CDR1 is DFQATT and CDR2 SNEGSKA (reference sequence).

The chain has TRBV20-1 and TRBJ1-5; TRBD1 is a possible D gene (6 bases). The source is an adult man with Graves' disease, either hyperthyroidism or ophthalmopathy (not recorded which). Source material: peripheral blood or thyroid tissue (not recorded which). For the CDR3, the DNA is TGCAGTGCCAGCAGCACCGGGACACGCAATCAGCCCCAGCATTTT. This gives the protein CSASSTGTRNQPQHF.